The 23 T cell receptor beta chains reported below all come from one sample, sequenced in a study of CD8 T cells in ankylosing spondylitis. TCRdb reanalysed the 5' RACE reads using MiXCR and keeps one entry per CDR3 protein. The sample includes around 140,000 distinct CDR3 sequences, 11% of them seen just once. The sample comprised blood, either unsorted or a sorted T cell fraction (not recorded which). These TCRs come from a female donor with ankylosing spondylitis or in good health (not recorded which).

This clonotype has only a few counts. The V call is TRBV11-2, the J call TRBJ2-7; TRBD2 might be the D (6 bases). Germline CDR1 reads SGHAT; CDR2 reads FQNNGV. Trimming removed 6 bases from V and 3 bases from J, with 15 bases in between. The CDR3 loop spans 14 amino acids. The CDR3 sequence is CASRPLAKGYEQYF. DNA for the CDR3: TGTGCCAGCAGACCACTAGCCAAGGGCTACGAGCAGTACTTC.

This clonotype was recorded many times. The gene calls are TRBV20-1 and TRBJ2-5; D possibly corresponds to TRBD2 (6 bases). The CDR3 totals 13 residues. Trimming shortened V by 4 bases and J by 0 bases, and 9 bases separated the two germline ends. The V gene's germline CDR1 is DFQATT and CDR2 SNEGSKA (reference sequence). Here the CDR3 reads CSANPGDQETQYF. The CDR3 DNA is TGCAGTGCTAATCCGGGAGACCAAGAGACCCAGTACTTC.

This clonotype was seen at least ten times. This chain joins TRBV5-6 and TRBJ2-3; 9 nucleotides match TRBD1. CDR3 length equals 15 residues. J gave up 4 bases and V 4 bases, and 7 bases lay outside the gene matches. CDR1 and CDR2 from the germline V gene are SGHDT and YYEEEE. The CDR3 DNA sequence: TGTGCCAGCAGCCGCGGGGACAGGGCTTCAGATACGCAGTATTTT. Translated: CASSRGDRASDTQYF.

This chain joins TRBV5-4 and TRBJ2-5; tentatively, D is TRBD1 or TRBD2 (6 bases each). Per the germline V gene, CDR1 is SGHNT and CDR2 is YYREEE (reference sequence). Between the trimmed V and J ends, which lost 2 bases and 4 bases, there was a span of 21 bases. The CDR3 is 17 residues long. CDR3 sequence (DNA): TGTGCCAGCAGCTTAAAGAGTCTTGGGGGGCTGCGAGAGACCCAGTACTTC. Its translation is CASSLKSLGGLRETQYF.

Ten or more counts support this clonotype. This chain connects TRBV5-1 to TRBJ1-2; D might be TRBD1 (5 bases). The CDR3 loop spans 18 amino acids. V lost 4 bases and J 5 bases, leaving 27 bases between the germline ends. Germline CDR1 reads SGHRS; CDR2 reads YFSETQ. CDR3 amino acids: CASSPSPGRDLFSYGYTF. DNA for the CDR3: TGCGCCAGCAGCCCATCCCCCGGCAGGGACCTTTTCTCTTATGGCTACACCTTC. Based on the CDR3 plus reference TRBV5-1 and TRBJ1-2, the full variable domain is KAGVTQTPRYLIKTRGQQVTLSCSPISGHRSVSWYQQTPGQGLQFLFEYFSETQRNKGNFPGRFSGRQFSNSRSEMNVSTLELGDSALYLCASSPSPGRDLFSYGYTFGSGTRLTVV.

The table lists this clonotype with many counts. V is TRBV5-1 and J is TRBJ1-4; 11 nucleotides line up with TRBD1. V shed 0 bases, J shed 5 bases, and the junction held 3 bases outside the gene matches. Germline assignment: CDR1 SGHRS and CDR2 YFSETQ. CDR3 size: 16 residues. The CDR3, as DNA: TGCGCCAGCAGCTTGGCCGGACAGGGGGCGAATGAAAAACTGTTTTTT. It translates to CASSLAGQGANEKLFF. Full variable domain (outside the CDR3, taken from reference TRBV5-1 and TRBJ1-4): KAGVTQTPRYLIKTRGQQVTLSCSPISGHRSVSWYQQTPGQGLQFLFEYFSETQRNKGNFPGRFSGRQFSNSRSEMNVSTLELGDSALYLCASSLAGQGANEKLFFGSGTQLSVL.

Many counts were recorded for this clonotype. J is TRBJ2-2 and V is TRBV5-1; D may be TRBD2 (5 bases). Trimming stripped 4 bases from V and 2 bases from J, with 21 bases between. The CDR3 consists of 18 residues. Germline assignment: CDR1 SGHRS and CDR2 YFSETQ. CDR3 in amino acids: CASSAQPPAARNTGELFF. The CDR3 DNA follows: TGCGCCAGCAGCGCGCAGCCCCCAGCGGCTAGAAACACCGGGGAGCTGTTTTTT.

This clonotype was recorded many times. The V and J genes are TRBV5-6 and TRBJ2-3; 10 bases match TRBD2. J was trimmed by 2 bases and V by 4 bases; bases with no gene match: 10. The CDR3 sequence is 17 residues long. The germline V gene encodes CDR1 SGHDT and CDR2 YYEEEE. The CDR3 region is CASSLWTSGESTDTQYF. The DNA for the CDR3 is TGTGCCAGCAGCCTCTGGACTAGCGGCGAATCCACAGATACGCAGTATTTT.

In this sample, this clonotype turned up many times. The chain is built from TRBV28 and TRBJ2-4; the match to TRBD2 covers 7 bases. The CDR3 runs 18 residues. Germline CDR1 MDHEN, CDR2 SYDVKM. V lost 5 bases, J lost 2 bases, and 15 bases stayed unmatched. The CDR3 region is CASSDLAVTYLTKNIQYF. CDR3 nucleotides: TGTGCCAGCAGTGACCTAGCGGTGACCTATTTAACCAAAAACATTCAGTACTTC.

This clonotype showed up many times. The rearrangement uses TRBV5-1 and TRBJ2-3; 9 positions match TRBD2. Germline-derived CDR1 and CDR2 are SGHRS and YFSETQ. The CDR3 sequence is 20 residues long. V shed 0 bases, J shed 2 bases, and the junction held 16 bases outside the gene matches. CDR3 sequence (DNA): TGCGCCAGCAGCTTGGACGGGACAACTCAACTAGCGGGCGCCACAGATACGCAGTATTTT. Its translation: CASSLDGTTQLAGATDTQYF.

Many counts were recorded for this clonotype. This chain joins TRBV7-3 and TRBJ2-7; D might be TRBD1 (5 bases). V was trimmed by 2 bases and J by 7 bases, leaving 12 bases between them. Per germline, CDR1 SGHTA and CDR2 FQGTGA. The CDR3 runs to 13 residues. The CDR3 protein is CASSLHWGGEQYF. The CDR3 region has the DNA TGTGCCAGCAGCTTACACTGGGGCGGAGAGCAGTACTTC.

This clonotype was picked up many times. The CDR3: CASSTGTAGEKLFF. Written as DNA, the CDR3 is TGCGCCAGCAGCACCGGGACGGCCGGCGAAAAACTGTTTTTT. V and J are TRBV5-1 and TRBJ1-4; D may be TRBD1 (5 bases). CDR3 size: 14 residues. Between the trimmed V and J ends, which lost 4 bases and 8 bases, there was a span of 15 bases. The V gene's germline CDR1 is SGHRS and CDR2 YFSETQ.

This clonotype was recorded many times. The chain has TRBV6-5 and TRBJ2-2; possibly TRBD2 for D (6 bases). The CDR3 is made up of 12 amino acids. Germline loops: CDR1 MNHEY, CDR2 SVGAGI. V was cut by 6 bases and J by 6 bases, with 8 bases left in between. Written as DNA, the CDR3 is TGTGCCAGCAGGTGGAGGGCCGGGGAGCTGTTTTTT. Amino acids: CASRWRAGELFF.

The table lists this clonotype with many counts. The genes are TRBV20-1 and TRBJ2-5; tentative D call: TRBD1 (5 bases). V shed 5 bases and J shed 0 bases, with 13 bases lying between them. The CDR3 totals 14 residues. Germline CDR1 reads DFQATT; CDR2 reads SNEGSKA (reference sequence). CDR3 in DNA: TGCAGTGCTCCTACCCGACAGTACCAAGAGACCCAGTACTTC. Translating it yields CSAPTRQYQETQYF.

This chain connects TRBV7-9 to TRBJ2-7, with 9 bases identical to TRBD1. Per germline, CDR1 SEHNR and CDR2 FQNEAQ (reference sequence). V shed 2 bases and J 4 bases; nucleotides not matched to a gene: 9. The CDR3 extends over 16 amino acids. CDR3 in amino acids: CASSLSGTGTLYEQYF. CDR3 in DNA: TGTGCCAGCAGCTTATCCGGGACAGGGACCCTATACGAGCAGTACTTC.

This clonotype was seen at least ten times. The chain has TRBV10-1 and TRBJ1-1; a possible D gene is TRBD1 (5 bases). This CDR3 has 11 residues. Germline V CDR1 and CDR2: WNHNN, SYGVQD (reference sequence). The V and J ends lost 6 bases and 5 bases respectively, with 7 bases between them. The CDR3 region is CASSRGTEAFF. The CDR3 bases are TGCGCCAGCAGCCGGGGGACTGAAGCTTTCTTT.

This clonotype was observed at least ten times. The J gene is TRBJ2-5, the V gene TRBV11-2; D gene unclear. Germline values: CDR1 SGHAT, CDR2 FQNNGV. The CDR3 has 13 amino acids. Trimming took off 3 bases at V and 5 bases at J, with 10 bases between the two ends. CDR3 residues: CASSFPPGETQYF. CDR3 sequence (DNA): TGTGCCAGCAGCTTCCCTCCCGGGGAGACCCAGTACTTC.

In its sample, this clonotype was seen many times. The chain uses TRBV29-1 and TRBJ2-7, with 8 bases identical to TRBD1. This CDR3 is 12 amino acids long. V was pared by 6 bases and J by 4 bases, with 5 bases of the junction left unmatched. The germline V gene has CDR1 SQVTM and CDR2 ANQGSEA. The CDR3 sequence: CSVGQGRYEQYF. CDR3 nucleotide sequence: TGCAGCGTCGGACAGGGAAGGTACGAGCAGTACTTC.

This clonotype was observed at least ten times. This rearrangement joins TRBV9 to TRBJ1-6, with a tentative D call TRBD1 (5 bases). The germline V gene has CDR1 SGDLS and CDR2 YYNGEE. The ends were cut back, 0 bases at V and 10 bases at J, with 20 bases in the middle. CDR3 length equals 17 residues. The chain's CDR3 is CASSVASGTGEKSPLHF. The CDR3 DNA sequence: TGTGCCAGCAGCGTAGCTAGTGGAACAGGAGAAAAGTCACCCCTCCACTTT. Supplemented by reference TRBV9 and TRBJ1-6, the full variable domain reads DSGVTQTPKHLITATGQRVTLRCSPRSGDLSVYWYQQSLDQGLQFLIQYYNGEERAKGNILERFSAQQFPDLHSELNLSSLELGDSALYFCASSVASGTGEKSPLHFGNGTRLTVT.

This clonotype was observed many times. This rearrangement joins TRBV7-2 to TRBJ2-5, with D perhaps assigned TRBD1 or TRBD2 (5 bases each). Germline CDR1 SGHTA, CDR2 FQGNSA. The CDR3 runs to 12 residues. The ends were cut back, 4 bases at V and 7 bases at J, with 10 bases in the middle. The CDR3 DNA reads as TGTGCCAGCAGCTCGACGAGGGGGACCCAGTACTTC. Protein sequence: CASSSTRGTQYF.

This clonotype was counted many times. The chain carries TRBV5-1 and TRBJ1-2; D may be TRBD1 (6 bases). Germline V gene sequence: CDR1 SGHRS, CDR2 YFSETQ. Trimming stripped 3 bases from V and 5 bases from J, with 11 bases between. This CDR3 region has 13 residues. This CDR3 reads CASSWETGYGYTF. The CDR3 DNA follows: TGCGCCAGCAGCTGGGAGACAGGATATGGCTACACCTTC. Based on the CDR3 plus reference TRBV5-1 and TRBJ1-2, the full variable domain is KAGVTQTPRYLIKTRGQQVTLSCSPISGHRSVSWYQQTPGQGLQFLFEYFSETQRNKGNFPGRFSGRQFSNSRSEMNVSTLELGDSALYLCASSWETGYGYTFGSGTRLTVV.

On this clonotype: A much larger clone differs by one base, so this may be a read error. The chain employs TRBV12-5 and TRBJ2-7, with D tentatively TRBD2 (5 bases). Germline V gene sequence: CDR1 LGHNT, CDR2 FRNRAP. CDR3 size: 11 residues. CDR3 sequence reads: CGSGPGEEQYF. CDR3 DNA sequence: TGTGGTAGTGGTCCCGGGGAAGAGCAGTACTTC.

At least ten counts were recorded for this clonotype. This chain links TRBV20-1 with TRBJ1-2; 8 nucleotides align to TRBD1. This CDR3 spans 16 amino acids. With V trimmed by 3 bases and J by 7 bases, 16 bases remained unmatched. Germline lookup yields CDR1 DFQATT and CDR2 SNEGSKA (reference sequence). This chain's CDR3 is CSASHGGTGLGRGYTF. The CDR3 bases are TGCAGTGCTAGCCATGGGGGGACAGGATTAGGTCGTGGCTACACCTTC.